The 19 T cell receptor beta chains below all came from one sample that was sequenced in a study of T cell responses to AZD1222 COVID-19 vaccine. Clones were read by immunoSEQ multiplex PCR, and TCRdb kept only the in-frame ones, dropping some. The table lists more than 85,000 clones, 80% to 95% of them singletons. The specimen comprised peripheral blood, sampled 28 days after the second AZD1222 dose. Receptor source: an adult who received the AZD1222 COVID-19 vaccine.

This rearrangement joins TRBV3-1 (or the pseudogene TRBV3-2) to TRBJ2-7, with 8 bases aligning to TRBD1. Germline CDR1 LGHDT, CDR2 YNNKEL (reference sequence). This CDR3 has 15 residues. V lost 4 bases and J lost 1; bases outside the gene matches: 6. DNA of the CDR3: TGTGCCAGCAGCCTCTCGGGGACAGGTTCCTACGAGCAGTACTTC. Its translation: CASSLSGTGSYEQYF.

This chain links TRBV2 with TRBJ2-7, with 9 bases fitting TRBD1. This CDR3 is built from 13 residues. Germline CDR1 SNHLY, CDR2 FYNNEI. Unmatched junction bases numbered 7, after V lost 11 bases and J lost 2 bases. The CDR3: CAVQGAGAYEQYF. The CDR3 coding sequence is TGTGCCGTACAGGGGGCTGGGGCCTACGAGCAGTACTTC. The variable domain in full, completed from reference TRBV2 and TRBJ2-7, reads EPEVTQTPSHQVTQMGQEVILRCVPISNHLYFYWYRQILGQKVEFLVSFYNNEISEKSEIFDDQFSVERPDGSNFTLKIRSTKLEDSAMYFCAVQGAGAYEQYFGPGTRLTVT.

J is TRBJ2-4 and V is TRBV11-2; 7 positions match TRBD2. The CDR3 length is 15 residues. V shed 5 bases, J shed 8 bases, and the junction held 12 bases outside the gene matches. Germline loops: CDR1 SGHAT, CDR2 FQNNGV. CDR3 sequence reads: CASSQGRGGRDIQYF. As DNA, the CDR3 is TGTGCCAGCAGCCAAGGACGGGGAGGGAGGGACATTCAGTACTTC.

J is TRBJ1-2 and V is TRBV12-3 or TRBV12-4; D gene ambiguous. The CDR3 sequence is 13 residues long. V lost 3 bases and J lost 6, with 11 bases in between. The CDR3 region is CASSLGRTDGYTF. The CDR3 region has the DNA TGTGCCAGCAGTTTGGGCAGGACCGATGGCTACACCTTC.

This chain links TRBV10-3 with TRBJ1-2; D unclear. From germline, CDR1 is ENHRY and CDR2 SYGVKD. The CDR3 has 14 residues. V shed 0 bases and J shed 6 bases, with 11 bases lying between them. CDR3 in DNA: TGTGCCATCAGTGAGTCGGTCGTAGGTGATGGCTACACCTTC. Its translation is CAISESVVGDGYTF.

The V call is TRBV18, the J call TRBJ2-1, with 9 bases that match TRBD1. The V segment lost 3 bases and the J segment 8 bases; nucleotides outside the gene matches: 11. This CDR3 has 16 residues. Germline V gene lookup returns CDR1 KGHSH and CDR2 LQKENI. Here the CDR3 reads CASSPSAGQGKDEQFF. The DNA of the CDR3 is TGTGCCAGCTCACCCTCTGCGGGACAGGGAAAGGATGAGCAGTTCTTC.

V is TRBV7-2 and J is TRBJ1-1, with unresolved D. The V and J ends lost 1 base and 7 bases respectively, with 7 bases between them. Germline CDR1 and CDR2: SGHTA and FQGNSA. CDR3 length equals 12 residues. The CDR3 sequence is CASSLGVSEAFF. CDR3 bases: TGTGCCAGCAGCTTAGGCGTGAGTGAAGCTTTCTTT. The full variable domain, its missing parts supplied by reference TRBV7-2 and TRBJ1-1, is GAGVSQSPSNKVTEKGKDVELRCDPISGHTALYWYRQSLGQGLEFLIYFQGNSAPDKSGLPSDRFSAERTGGSVSTLTIQRTQQEDSAVYLCASSLGVSEAFFGQGTRLTVV.

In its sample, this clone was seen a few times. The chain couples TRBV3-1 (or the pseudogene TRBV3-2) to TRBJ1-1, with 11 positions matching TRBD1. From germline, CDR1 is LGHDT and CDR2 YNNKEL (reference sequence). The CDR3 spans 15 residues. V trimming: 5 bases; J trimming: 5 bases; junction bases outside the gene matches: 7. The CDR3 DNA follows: TGTGCCAGCAGCTCTTCCGGGACAGGGGGTACTGAAGCTTTCTTT. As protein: CASSSSGTGGTEAFF.

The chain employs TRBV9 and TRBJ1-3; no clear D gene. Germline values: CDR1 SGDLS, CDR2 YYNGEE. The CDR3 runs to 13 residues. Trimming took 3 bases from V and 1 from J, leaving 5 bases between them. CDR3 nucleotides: TGTGCCAGCAGCGGAGTATCTGGAAACACCATATATTTT. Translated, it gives CASSGVSGNTIYF.

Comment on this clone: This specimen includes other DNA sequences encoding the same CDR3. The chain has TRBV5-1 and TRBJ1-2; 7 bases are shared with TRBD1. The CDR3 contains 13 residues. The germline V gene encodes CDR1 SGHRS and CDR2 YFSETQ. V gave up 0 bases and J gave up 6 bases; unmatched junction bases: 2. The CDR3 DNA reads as TGCGCCAGCAGCTTGGGCCAGGGGGATGGCTACACCTTC. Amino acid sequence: CASSLGQGDGYTF. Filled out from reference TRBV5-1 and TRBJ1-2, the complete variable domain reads KAGVTQTPRYLIKTRGQQVTLSCSPISGHRSVSWYQQTPGQGLQFLFEYFSETQRNKGNFPGRFSGRQFSNSRSEMNVSTLELGDSALYLCASSLGQGDGYTFGSGTRLTVV.

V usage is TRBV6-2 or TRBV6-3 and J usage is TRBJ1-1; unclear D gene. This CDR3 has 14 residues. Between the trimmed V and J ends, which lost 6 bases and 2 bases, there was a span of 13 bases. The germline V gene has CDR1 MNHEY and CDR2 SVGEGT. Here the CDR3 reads CASSQTSVNTEAFF. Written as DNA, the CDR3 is TGTGCCAGCAGCCAGACCTCGGTTAACACTGAAGCTTTCTTT.

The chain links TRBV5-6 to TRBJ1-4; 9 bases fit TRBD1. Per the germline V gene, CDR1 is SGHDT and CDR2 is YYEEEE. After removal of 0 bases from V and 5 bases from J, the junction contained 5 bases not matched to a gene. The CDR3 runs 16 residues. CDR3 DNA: TGTGCCAGCAGCTTGGGCCCGACAGGGGGGAATGAAAAACTGTTTTTT. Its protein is CASSLGPTGGNEKLFF. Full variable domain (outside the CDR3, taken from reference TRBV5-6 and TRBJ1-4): DAGVTQSPTHLIKTRGQQVTLRCSPKSGHDTVSWYQQALGQGPQFIFQYYEEEERQRGNFPDRFSGHQFPNYSSELNVNALLLGDSALYLCASSLGPTGGNEKLFFGSGTQLSVL.

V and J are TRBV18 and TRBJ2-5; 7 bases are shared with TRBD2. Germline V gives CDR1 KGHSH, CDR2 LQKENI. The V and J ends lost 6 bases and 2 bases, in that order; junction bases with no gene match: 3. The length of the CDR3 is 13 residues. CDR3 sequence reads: CASSRGLQETQYF. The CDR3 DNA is TGTGCCAGCTCCCGGGGACTACAAGAGACCCAGTACTTC.

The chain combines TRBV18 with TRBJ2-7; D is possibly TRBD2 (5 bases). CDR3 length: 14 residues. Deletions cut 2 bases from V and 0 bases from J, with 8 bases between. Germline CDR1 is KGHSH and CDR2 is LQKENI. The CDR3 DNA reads TGTGCCAGCTCACCAATGACTAACTCCTACGAGCAGTACTTC. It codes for CASSPMTNSYEQYF.

The CDR3 DNA sequence: TGTGCCAGCAGCTTAGCAGGGGCCACTGAAGCTTTCTTT. It translates to CASSLAGATEAFF. The chain joins TRBV7-2 to TRBJ1-1, with D perhaps matching TRBD1 (5 bases). The germline V gene encodes CDR1 SGHTA and CDR2 FQGNSA. The germline V and J ends were trimmed by 0 bases and 4 bases, with 6 bases remaining between them. CDR3 length: 13 amino acids.

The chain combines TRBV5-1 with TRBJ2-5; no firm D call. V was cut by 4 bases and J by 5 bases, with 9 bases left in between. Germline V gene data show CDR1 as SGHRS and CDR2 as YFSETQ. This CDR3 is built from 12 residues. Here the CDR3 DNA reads TGCGCCAGCAGCCCCGGTTTCGAGACCCAGTACTTC. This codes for CASSPGFETQYF.

The CDR3 is CASSQPQTGTFPYGYTF. The CDR3 DNA reads TGCGCCAGCAGCCAACCTCAGACAGGAACCTTCCCTTATGGCTACACCTTC. This chain joins TRBV4-1 and TRBJ1-2; perhaps TRBD1 as D (6 bases). CDR1 is MGHRA, CDR2 YSYEKL, per germline. This CDR3 comprises 17 residues. Trimming shortened V by 2 bases and J by 5 bases, and 21 bases separated the two germline ends.

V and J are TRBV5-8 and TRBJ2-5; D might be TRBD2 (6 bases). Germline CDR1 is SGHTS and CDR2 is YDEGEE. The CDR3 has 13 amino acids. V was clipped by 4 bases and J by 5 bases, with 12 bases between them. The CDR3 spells CASSMGLSETQYF. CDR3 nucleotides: TGTGCCAGCAGCATGGGACTTTCGGAGACCCAGTACTTC.

The CDR3 nucleotides read TGTGCCAGCAGTCCCTTACATGGAGAAGTTAACTATGGCTACACCTTC. It specifies CASSPLHGEVNYGYTF. V is TRBV6-4 and J is TRBJ1-2; no reliable D call. V was clipped by 5 bases and J by 1 base, with 17 bases between them. This CDR3 contains 16 residues. The V gene's germline CDR1 is MRHNA and CDR2 SNTAGT.